This entry describes one T cell receptor beta chain. Its antigen is unknown. Assay used: immunoSEQ multiplex PCR; TCRdb lists only in-frame clones, some missing. Counted here are fewer than 85,000 clones, roughly 84% occurring once; the ten biggest clones make up under 0.9%. This specimen comes from a study of OX40 agonist ivuxolimab in advanced cancers. In the study overall: People who had prior anti-PD-1, anti-PD-L1 or anti-CTLA-4 therapy could take part, and 40% had some. Three partial responders included one hepatocellular carcinoma patient and two cutaneous melanoma patients. Findings and limits, study-wide: CD8+ T cells showed, on average, more clonal expansion than CD4+ cells.

This CDR3 comprises 13 residues. Germline assignment: CDR1 SQVTM and CDR2 ANQGSEA. The ends were cut back, 0 bases at V and 7 bases at J, with 12 bases in the middle. Blood sampling took place at baseline, cycle 4 day 1, and cycle 7 day 1. Sequencing used CD4+ or CD8+ T cells sorted from blood, obtained in a trial of the OX40 agonist ivuxolimab. V is TRBV29-1 and J is TRBJ1-1; no firm D call. The sequence derives from an adult with an advanced solid tumor such as melanoma, head and neck, liver or kidney cancer. The CDR3 nucleotides read TGCAGCGTTGAAGAGTCGGCAGGTCATGAAGCTTTCTTT. This translates into CSVEESAGHEAFF.